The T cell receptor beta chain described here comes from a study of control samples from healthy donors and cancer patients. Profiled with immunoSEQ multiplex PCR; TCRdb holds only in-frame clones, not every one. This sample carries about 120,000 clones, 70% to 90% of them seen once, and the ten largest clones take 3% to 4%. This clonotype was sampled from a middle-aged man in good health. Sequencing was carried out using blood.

The DNA for the CDR3 is TGCGCCAGCTCGAGACAAGGGGAAAACATTCAGTACTTC. This gives the protein CASSRQGENIQYF. The chain is built from TRBV10-1 and TRBJ2-4; a possible D gene is TRBD1 (5 bases). V lost 8 bases and J 5 bases, leaving 13 bases between the germline ends. Germline V gene lookup returns CDR1 WNHNN and CDR2 SYGVQD (reference sequence). The CDR3 runs to 13 residues.